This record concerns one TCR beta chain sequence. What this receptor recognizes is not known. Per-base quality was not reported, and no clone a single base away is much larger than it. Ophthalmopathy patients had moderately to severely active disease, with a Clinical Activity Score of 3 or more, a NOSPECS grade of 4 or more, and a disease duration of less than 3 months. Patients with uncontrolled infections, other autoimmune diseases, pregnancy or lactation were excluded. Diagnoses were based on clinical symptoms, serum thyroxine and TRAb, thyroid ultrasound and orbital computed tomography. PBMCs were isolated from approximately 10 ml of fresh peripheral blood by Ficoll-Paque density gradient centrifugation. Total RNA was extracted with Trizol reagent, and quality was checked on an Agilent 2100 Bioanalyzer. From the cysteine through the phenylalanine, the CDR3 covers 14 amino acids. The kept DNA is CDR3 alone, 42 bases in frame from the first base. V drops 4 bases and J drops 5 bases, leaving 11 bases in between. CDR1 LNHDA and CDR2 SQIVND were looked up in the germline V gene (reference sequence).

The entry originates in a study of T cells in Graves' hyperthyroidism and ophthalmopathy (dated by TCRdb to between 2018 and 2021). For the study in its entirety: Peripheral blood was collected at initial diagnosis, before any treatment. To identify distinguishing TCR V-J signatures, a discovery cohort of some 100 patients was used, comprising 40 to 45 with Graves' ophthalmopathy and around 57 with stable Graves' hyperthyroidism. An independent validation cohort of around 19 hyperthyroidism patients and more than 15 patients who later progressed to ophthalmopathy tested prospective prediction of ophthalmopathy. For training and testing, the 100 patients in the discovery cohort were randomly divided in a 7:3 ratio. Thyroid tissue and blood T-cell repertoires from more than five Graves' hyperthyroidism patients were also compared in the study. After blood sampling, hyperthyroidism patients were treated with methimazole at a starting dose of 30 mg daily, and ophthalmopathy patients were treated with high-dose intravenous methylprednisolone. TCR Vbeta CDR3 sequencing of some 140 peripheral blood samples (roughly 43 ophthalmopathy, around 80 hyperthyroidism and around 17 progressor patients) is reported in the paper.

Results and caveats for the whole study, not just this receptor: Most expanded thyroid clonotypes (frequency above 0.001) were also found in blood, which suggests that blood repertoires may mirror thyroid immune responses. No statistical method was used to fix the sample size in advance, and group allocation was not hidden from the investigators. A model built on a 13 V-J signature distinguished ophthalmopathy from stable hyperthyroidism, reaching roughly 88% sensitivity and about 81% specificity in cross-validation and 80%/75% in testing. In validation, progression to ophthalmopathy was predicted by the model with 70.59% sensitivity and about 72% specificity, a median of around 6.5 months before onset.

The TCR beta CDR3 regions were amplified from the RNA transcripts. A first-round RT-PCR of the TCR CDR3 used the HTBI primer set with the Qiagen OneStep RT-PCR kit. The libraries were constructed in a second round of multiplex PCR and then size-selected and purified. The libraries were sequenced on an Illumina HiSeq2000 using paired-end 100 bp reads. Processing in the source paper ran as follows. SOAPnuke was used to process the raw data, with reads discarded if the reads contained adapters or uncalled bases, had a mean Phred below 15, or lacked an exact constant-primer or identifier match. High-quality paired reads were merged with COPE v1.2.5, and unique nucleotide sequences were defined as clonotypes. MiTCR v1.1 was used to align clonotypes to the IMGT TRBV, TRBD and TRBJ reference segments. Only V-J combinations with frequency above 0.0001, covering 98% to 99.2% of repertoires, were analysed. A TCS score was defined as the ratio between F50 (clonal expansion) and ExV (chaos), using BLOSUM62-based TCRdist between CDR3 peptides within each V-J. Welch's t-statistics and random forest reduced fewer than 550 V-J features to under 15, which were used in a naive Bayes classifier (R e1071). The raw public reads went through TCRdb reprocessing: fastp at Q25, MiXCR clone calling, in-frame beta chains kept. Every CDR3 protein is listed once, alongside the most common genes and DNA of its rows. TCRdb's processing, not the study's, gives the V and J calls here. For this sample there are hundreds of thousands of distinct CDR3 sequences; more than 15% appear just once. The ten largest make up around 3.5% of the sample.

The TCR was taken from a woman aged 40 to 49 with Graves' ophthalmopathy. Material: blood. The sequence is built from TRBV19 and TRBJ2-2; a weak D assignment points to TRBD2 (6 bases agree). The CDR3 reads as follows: CASSTLGGTGELFF. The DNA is TGTGCCAGTAGTACCCTTGGGGGGACCGGGGAGCTGTTTTTT.